This TCR beta chain was retrieved from a study of cytomegalovirus exposure and HLA in healthy donors. The PCR had 60 Vbeta and 13 Jbeta primers. TCRdb keeps only in-frame clones here, not all; method: immunoSEQ multiplex PCR. The sample includes roughly 100,000 clones, 70% to 80% of them seen just once. General study points: A later analysis appeared to link common viral pathogens to several of the most significant clusters. Clonal expansion, a later analysis showed, was greater in HLA-associated TCR beta chains than in equally common others.

Comments on this clone: The antigen remains unidentified.

Deletions cut 3 bases from V and 5 bases from J, with 13 bases between. Germline lookup yields CDR1 SGHTA and CDR2 FQGNSA. This CDR3 is built from 14 residues. The receptor was isolated from a middle-aged man in good health and CMV-seronegative. The specimen sequenced was PBMCs. The chain recombines TRBV7-2 with TRBJ2-5; no definite D call. CDR3 amino acids: CASSFLLGTETQYF. Here the CDR3 DNA reads TGTGCCAGCAGCTTTCTGTTGGGCACCGAGACCCAGTACTTC.